A few counts support the clone carrying this TCR beta chain. Its antigen is undetermined. This CDR3 comprises 15 residues. V was shortened by 2 bases and J by 1 base, with 8 bases between the two germline ends. Germline assignment: CDR1 LGHNA and CDR2 YSLEER. The data were taken from a study of beta chain features in type 1 diabetes. Study-wide findings and caveats: Compared to healthy donors, patients appeared to have naive, central memory and Treg TCRB repertoires that were more alike. TCRB CDR3 length was moderately but significantly reduced in all four CD4+ subsets of Type 1 diabetes patients.

All of the isolated RNA was reverse transcribed, so expressed TCRB transcripts were sequenced. Assay: immunoSEQ multiplex PCR; the TCRdb copy retains only in-frame clones and omits some. The data show a few hundred thousand clones, with around 9.6% seen just once and about 0.6% held by the top ten. The rearrangement links TRBV4-3 to TRBJ2-2, with D perhaps matching TRBD2 (6 bases). Sequenced: central memory CD4+ T cells from blood. The receptor's source is a man younger than 45 with type 1 diabetes. The CDR3 sequence: CASSQNSGNTGELFF. DNA for the CDR3: TGCGCCAGCAGCCAAAATAGCGGGAACACCGGGGAGCTGTTTTTT.